This T cell receptor (beta chain) derives from a study of blood T cells in healthy people across ages. Germline loops: CDR1 ENHRY, CDR2 SYGVKD. The CDR3 covers 12 residues. V was trimmed by 4 bases and J by 7 bases, leaving 8 bases between them. A sample-barcoded 5' primer and a J-beta primer mix were used in a second PCR of about 7 to 12 cycles. A single record per CDR3 protein comes from TCRdb applying MiXCR to the 5' RACE reads. The sample records about a million distinct CDR3 sequences, around two fifths being singletons. Sequencing was done on a sample of blood. This chain uses TRBV10-3 with TRBJ2-1, with a possible D match to TRBD2 (5 bases). This sequence was found in a man younger than 35 in good health. The CDR3 reads CAISGGVNEQFF. In nucleotides, the CDR3 is TGTGCCATCAGTGGGGGAGTTAATGAGCAGTTCTTC.